The rows below give T cell receptor beta chains drawn from one sample of a study of cytomegalovirus exposure and HLA in healthy donors. TCRdb keeps only in-frame clones here, not all; method: immunoSEQ multiplex PCR. Among approximately 42,000 clones, 81% were seen once, and the ten largest hold approximately 3%. The sequencing sample was made of PBMCs. The source of these receptors is a man in his fifties or sixties in good health and CMV-seronegative. The CDR3 runs from the conserved cysteine through the conserved F or W. The D gene is left open where the match is weak. The size entry is marked missing in some rows and otherwise reads once, few, many or a size class.

cdr3_aa cdr3_nt j_call d_call clone_size v_call
CASSLSSPAGSNNEQFF TGTGCCAGCAGTTTATCGAGTCCAGCGGGAAGCAACAATGAGCAGTTCTTC TRBJ2-1 TRBD2 - TRBV27
CASSPTSSYNEQFF TGTGCCAGCTCACCTACTAGCTCCTACAATGAGCAGTTCTTC TRBJ2-1 - - TRBV18
CASSTTGQNGYTF TGTGCCAGTAGTACCACAGGGCAAAATGGCTACACCTTC TRBJ1-2 - - TRBV19
CASSPRPGQPTKTGYGYTF TGTGCCAGCAGTCCCCGACCGGGACAGCCGACGAAAACGGGTTATGGCTACACCTTC TRBJ1-2 TRBD1 - TRBV27
CASSQGLGTGSTNYGYTF TGCGCCAGCAGCCAAGGGTTAGGGACAGGGTCAACTAACTATGGCTACACCTTC TRBJ1-2 TRBD1 - TRBV4-3
CASSQDDVLAGGKQFF TGCGCCAGCAGCCAAGACGACGTACTAGCGGGGGGCAAGCAGTTCTTC TRBJ2-1 TRBD2 - TRBV4-3
CAPTRASDSYEQYF TGTGCCCCCACGAGGGCTAGCGACAGCTACGAGCAGTACTTC TRBJ2-7 - - TRBV6-9
CASSPPTGELFF TGTGCCAGCAGCCCTCCGACCGGGGAGCTGTTTTTT TRBJ2-2 - - TRBV7-3
CASSQGGLASTDTQYF TGCGCCAGCAGCCAAGGAGGACTAGCGAGCACAGATACGCAGTATTTT TRBJ2-3 TRBD2 - TRBV4-3
CASSLSSTDTQYF TGTGCCAGCAGCTTATCTAGCACAGATACGCAGTATTTT TRBJ2-3 - once TRBV7-9
CASSWAGGEGNQPQHF TGTGCCAGCAGCTGGGCAGGGGGCGAGGGCAATCAGCCCCAGCATTTT TRBJ1-5 TRBD1 - TRBV28
CASSLGQGDTEAFF TGTGCCAGCAGTCTGGGACAGGGGGATACTGAAGCTTTCTTT TRBJ1-1 TRBD1 - TRBV2
CASSSDSYYEQYF TGTGCCAGCAGCTCCGACAGTTACTACGAGCAGTACTTC TRBJ2-7 - - TRBV6-6
CASSVAPGEVIPRPYEQYF TGTGCCAGCAGCGTAGCTCCCGGGGAGGTCATACCCCGCCCCTACGAGCAGTACTTC TRBJ2-7 - once TRBV9
CASSSPRNTEAFF TGTGCCAGCAGCTCCCCTCGGAACACTGAAGCTTTCTTT TRBJ1-1 - once TRBV5-4
CASSSTPRRLARSDDEQFF TGTGCCAGCAGCTCAACCCCCAGGCGGCTAGCGAGAAGTGACGATGAGCAGTTCTTC TRBJ2-1 - - TRBV7-9
CASSQELERGSYTF TGTGCCAGCAGCCAAGAACTTGAAAGGGGAAGCTACACCTTC TRBJ1-2 - - TRBV14